This paragraph covers one T cell receptor beta chain sequence. Its cognate antigen has yet to be identified. No qualities accompany the bases; no much larger clone lies one base away. PBMCs were isolated by Ficoll-Paque density gradient centrifugation. A distance of 13 bases separates the germline ends of V and J, which lose 2 bases and 1 base respectively. Measured from the cysteine to the phenylalanine, the CDR3 is 16 residues long. Solely the CDR3 DNA is kept, with 48 bases framed from the first base. The germline V gene yields SNHLY for CDR1 and FYNNEI for CDR2. This sample stems from a study of T-cell memory formation after mild COVID-19 listed by TCRdb under 2021. About the study as a whole: TCR sequence clusters from the two donors were found to be largely donor specific. Longitudinal TCRalpha and TCRbeta repertoire sequencing tracked T-cell clones expanding and contracting after mild COVID-19 in a couple of donors. Two young, previously healthy adult volunteers, one female and one male, were included in the cohort.

This sample was sequenced with an Illumina NovaSeq 6000. TCRalpha and TCRbeta cDNA libraries were constructed by 5'RACE with constant-segment primers, with sample barcodes and unique molecular identifiers being introduced. Trizol reagent was used to extract RNA from every sample. Libraries were amplified in two PCR steps, with a second sample barcode and Illumina TruSeq adapters added in the second step. The libraries were sequenced on an Illumina NovaSeq using 2 x 150 bp paired-end reads. Per the source publication's procedure: The reads were demultiplexed and collapsed into UMI-guided consensus sequences using migec v1.2.7. Using mixcr v2.1.11, the UMI consensuses were aligned to TRA and TRB V and J templates and assembled into clonotypes. Expanded or contracted clonotypes were those called significant by both edgeR and NoisET, with noise models trained on biological replicates. edgeR calls used a false discovery rate-adjusted p below 0.01 and a log2 fold-change threshold of 1. As an exploratory analysis of dynamics, PCA with hierarchical clustering was applied to max-normalized trajectories of the 1000 most abundant clonotypes. The CD4 or CD8 phenotype of responding clones was assigned using the separately sequenced CD4+ and CD8+ repertoires. TCRdb handled the public reads itself, with Q25 trimming in fastp and clone calling in MiXCR, and kept productive beta chains. Each record represents a unique CDR3 protein, reported with the most common genes and DNA among its rows. The V and J calls come from TCRdb's annotation, not from the publication. The sample table lists roughly 400,000 distinct CDR3 sequences, roughly 24% of them with a count of one. The ten largest make up around 9.5% of the sample.

Broader findings and caveats from the paper: The detection of some responding clones in pre-infection memory suggests that pre-existing cross-reactive memory T cells joined the SARS-CoV-2 response. Contracting CD4+ clones were located mainly in the CM and EM memory subsets, whereas CD8+ clones were found to be enriched in EMRA. SARS-CoV-2 specificity of the second-wave clones peaking on day 37 was not confirmed. Only a couple of mild cases were covered in the study, and larger cohorts including severe cases with pre-infection samples were considered necessary. From day 15 to 85, contracting clones showed balanced CD4/CD8 phenotypes, whereas a second wave of clones that expanded from day 15 to 37 leaned towards CD4+.

The sequence is built from TRBV2 and TRBJ2-3; the D gene cannot be resolved beyond TRBD1 or TRBD2, each matching 5 bases. This clonotype was obtained from an adult woman who had mild COVID-19 (a few samples of this study predate the infection). The sample titles of this study are shuffled in the database, so cell type and time point are left out; the donor was told from shared clones. The specimen was PBMCs or a T cell subset sorted from them (not recorded which). The CDR3 here reads CASSEIGTTGTDTQYF. The nucleotides are TGTGCCAGCAGTGAAATCGGGACCACAGGCACAGATACGCAGTATTTT.